This T cell receptor beta chain was recorded in a study of vaccination and CD4 T cells after COVID-19. Study overall: Nasal swab PCR had shown SARS-CoV-2 positivity in the convalescent patients (about 10 mild cases, one severe case). Two mRNA vaccine doses were given, either BNT162b2 or mRNA-1273. Study results and caveats: Spike mono-reactivity was found in 304 of the 307 vaccine-specific clones identified in convalescent patients.

The Oncomine TCR Beta short-read assay sequenced DNA from cultured CD4+ T cells. TCRdb reanalysed the PCR reads using MiXCR and keeps one entry per CDR3 protein. The table includes around 11,000 distinct CDR3 sequences, 41% detected once. Germline V gene sequence: CDR1 SGHTA, CDR2 FQGNSA. This CDR3 has 15 amino acids. V shed 2 bases and J 2 bases; nucleotides not matched to a gene: 3. Noted treatment: roughly ten-day PBMC culture with coronavirus spike peptide pools or control peptides (ViraFEST assay). Note on this clonotype: The antigen is not known.

The sequence came from a human donor who had recovered from COVID-19. The J gene is TRBJ2-5, the V gene TRBV7-2; 9 bases are shared with TRBD2. Sequencing was performed on CD4+ T cells from blood, cultured in vitro, taken after SARS-CoV-2 vaccination. This CDR3 reads CASSLQAGGQETQYF. In DNA form, the CDR3 reads TGTGCCAGCAGCTTACAGGCGGGGGGGCAAGAGACCCAGTACTTC.